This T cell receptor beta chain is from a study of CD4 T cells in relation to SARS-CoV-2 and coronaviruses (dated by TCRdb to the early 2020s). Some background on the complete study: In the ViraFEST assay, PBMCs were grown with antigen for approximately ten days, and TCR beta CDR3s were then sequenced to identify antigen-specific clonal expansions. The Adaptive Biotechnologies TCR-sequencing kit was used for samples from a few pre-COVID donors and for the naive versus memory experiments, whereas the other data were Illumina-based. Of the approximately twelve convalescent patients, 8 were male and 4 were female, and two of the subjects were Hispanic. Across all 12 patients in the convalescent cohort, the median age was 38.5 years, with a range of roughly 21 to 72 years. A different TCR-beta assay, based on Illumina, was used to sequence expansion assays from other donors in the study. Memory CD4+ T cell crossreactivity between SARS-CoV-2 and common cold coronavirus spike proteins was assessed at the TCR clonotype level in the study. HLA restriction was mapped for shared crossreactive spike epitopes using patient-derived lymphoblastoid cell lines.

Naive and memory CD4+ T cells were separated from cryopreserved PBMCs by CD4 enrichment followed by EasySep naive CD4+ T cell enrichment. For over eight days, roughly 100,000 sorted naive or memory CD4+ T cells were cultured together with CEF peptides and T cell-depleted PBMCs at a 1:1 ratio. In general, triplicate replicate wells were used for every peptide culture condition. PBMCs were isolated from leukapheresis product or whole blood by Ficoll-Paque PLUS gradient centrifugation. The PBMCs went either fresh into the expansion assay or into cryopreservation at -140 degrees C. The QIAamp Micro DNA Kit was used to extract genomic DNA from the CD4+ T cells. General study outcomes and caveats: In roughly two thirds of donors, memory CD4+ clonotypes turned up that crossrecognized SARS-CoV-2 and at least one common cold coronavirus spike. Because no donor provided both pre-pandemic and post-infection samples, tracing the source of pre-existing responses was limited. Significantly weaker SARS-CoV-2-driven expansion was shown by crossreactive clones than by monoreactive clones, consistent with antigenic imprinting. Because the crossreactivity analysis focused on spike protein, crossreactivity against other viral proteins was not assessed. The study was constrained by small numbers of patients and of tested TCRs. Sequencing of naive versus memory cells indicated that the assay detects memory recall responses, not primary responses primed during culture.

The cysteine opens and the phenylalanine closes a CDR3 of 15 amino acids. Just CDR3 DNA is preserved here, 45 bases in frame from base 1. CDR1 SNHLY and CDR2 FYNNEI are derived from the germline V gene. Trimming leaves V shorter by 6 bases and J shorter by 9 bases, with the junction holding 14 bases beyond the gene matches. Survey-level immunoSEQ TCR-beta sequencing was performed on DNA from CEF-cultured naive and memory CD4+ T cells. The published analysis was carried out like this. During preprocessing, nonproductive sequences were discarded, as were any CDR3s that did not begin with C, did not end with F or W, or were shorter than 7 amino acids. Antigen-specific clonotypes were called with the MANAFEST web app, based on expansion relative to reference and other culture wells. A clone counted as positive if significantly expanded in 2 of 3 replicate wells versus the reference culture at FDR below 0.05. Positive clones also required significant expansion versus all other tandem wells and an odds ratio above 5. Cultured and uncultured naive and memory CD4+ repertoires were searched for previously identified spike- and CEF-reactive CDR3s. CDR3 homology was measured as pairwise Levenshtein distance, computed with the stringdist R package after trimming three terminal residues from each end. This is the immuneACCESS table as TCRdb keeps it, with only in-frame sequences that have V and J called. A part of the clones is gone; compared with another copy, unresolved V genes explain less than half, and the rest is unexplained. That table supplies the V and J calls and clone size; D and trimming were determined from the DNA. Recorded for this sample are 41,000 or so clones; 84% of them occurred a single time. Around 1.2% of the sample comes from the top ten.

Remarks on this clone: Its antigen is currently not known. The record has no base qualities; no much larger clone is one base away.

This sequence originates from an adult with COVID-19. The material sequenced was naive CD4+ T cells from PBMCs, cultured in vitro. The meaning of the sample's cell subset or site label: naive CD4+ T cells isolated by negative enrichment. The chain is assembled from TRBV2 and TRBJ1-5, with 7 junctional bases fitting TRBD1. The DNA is TGTGCCAGCAGAGAATCCGGGACAGCTGGGCGGCCCCAGCATTTT. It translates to CASRESGTAGRPQHF.